Listed here is a single T cell receptor (beta chain). The assay was immunoSEQ multiplex PCR, and TCRdb's table has in-frame clones only and misses some. The sample holds 2 million to 3 million clones, roughly 93% seen once. The trim removed 7 bases at V and 4 bases at J, leaving 4 bases unmatched. CDR3 length: 14 amino acids. Germline V gene sequence: CDR1 SNHLY, CDR2 FYNNEI. This entry is derived from a study of shared clonotypes between healthy human individuals. V is TRBV2 and J is TRBJ2-6, with 7 bases aligning to TRBD1. The material sequenced was naive CD4+ T cells from PBMCs. Subset specified: CD45RA+ positively selected. This TCR was sampled from a man aged 18 to 29 in good health. Some clones in this sample may be carry-over from other donors' samples. The CDR3 loop is CASNQQGGANVLTF. CDR3 bases: TGTGCCAGCAACCAACAGGGGGGGGCCAACGTCCTGACTTTC.